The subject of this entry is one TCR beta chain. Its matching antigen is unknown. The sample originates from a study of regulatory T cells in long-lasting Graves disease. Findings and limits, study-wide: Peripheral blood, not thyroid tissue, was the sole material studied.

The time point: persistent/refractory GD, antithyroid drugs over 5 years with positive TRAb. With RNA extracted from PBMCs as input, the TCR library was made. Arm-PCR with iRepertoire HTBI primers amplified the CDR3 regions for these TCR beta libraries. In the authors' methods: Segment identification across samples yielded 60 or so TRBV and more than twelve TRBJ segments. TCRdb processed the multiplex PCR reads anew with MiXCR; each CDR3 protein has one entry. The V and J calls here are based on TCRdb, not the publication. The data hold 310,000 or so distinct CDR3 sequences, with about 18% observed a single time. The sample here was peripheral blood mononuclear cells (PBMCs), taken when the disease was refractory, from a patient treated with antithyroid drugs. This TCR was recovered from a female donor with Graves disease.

In nucleotides, the CDR3 is TGCGCCAGCAGCCAAGAGTTAGGGGGATACTCTGGAAACACCATATATTTT. It yields the protein CASSQELGGYSGNTIYF. The V and J genes are TRBV4-3 and TRBJ1-3, with a weak D call TRBD1 (6 bases). The germline V and J ends were trimmed by 0 bases and 0 bases, with 12 bases remaining between them. This CDR3 is 17 amino acids long. CDR1 and CDR2 (germline): LGHNA, YSLEER.